The 3 T cell receptor beta chains in this list originate from one sample, sequenced in a study of blood T cell repertoires in COVID-19. Generated by immunoSEQ multiplex PCR, the TCRdb table keeps only in-frame clones and is missing some. The profile covers about 280,000 clones, with nearly 90% appearing a single time and more than 7.5% taken by the ten largest. Specimen: peripheral blood. The receptors were gathered from a man between 18 and 35 years old with active or convalescent COVID-19.

The chain recombines TRBV11-2 with TRBJ2-1; D possibly corresponds to TRBD2 (5 bases). The length of the CDR3 is 15 residues. The germline CDR1 and CDR2 sequences are SGHAT and FQNNGV. V was pared by 5 bases and J by 3 bases, with 14 bases between. The chain's CDR3 is CASSPSYGNYNEQFF. CDR3 sequence (DNA): TGTGCCAGCAGCCCTTCCTACGGGAACTACAATGAGCAGTTCTTC.

The chain combines TRBV23-1 with TRBJ1-4; D perhaps matches TRBD1 (5 bases). TRBV23-1 is annotated as an ORF whose role is uncertain. This CDR3 is 14 amino acids long. V was pared by 0 bases and J by 5 bases, with 7 bases between. The CDR3 bases are TGCGCCAGCAGTCAATCGGGGCACAATGAAAAACTGTTTTTT. This encodes CASSQSGHNEKLFF.

This clone was detected a few times. The chain carries TRBV10-2 and TRBJ1-2; TRBD1 might be the D (5 bases). This CDR3 region has 14 residues. The V gene lost 0 bases and the J gene lost 2 bases, with 7 bases spanning the gap. The germline V gene has CDR1 WSHSY and CDR2 SAAADI. For the CDR3, the DNA is TGCGCCAGCAGTGAGTCGCAGGGCAACTATGGCTACACCTTC. Amino acids: CASSESQGNYGYTF.